This TCR beta chain was identified during a study of T cells after yellow fever vaccination. Study-level findings and limits: Any FACS-sorted repertoire could hold abundant clonotypes that contaminate it from the bulk population. Detected again after the booster were most primary-vaccination clones, at 96% CD4 and 80% to 90% CD8.

MiXCR, applied by TCRdb to the 5' RACE reads, yields one record per CDR3 protein. The table shows about 130,000 distinct CDR3 sequences, with under 7% occurring only once. This CDR3 has 18 amino acids. The V end was cut by 9 bases, the J end by 2 bases, with 27 bases between. The germline V gene has CDR1 SGHVS and CDR2 FNYEAQ. Many counts were recorded for this clonotype. Antigen: not known. The receptor comes from a man between 25 and 39 years old who received the YFV17D yellow fever vaccine. This sequence joins TRBV7-6 and TRBJ2-3, with a weak D call TRBD2 (5 bases). This sample comprised CD4+ T cells sorted from PBMCs, obtained 10 days after the yellow fever booster vaccination. CDR3: CARGLATPARRHTDTQYF. For the CDR3, the DNA is TGTGCCAGAGGGTTAGCGACGCCCGCGAGGAGGCACACAGATACGCAGTATTTT.